Following are 26 T cell receptor beta chains from one sample sequenced in a study of blood T cell repertoires in COVID-19. Method: immunoSEQ multiplex PCR; TCRdb's copy keeps in-frame clones and lacks some. The data show nearly 350,000 clones, around 86% seen once. Sequencing was done on a sample of peripheral blood. The receptors originated from a woman between 45 and 60 years old with COVID-19, enrolled during active disease.

This chain connects TRBV30 to TRBJ1-2; TRBD1 agrees at 8 bases. The CDR3 runs 14 residues. CDR1 and CDR2 from the germline V gene are GTSNPN and SVGIG (reference sequence). Trimming at V came to 3 bases and at J to 2 bases, leaving 5 bases not matched to a gene. The DNA for the CDR3 is TGTGCCTGGAGGGGGGACAGGAGGAACTATGGCTACACCTTC. Its translation: CAWRGDRRNYGYTF.

The rearrangement uses TRBV7-3 and TRBJ2-2; D is undetermined. Germline CDR1 and CDR2: SGHTA and FQGTGA. Trimming took off 3 bases at V and 1 base at J, with 6 bases between the two ends. This CDR3 is 14 amino acids long. The CDR3 DNA sequence: TGTGCCAGCAGCTTTGAGTGGAACACCGGGGAGCTGTTTTTT. Its translation is CASSFEWNTGELFF. Combining the CDR3 with reference TRBV7-3 and TRBJ2-2 gives the whole variable domain GAGVSQTPSNKVTEKGKYVELRCDPISGHTALYWYRQSLGQGPEFLIYFQGTGAADDSGLPNDRFFAVRPEGSVSTLKIQRTERGDSAVYLCASSFEWNTGELFFGEGSRLTVL.

This clone was seen only once. This chain uses TRBV21-1 with TRBJ2-3; TRBD2 is the table's D call, not checked against the DNA. TRBV21-1 is shown as a pseudogene. The CDR3 spans 18 residues. The CDR3: CASGRGGLHTKVADTQYF. The CDR3 DNA reads TGTGCCAGCGGCCGGGGGGGACTCCATACGAAGGTGGCAGATACGCAGTATTTT.

The chain recombines TRBV12-3 or TRBV12-4 with TRBJ2-7; no clear D. V was trimmed by 6 bases and J by 0 bases, leaving 6 bases between them. The CDR3 totals 12 residues. The CDR3 protein is CASSRSSYEQYF. The DNA of the CDR3 is TGTGCCAGCAGCCGGAGCTCCTACGAGCAGTACTTC.

The chain couples TRBV2 to TRBJ2-1; D possibly corresponds to TRBD1 (6 bases). Germline V CDR1 and CDR2: SNHLY, FYNNEI. Trimming pared 8 bases from V and 9 bases from J, leaving 17 bases between. There are 13 residues in the CDR3. CDR3 sequence reads: CASRQGSYGEQFF. The DNA of the CDR3 is TGTGCCAGCCGGCAGGGGAGTTACGGTGAGCAGTTCTTC.

The chain employs TRBV30 and TRBJ1-1; 7 nucleotides line up with TRBD1. CDR1 is GTSNPN, CDR2 SVGIG, per germline (reference sequence). J was trimmed by 1 base and V by 2 bases; bases with no gene match: 1. The CDR3 spans 13 residues. CDR3 in amino acids: CAWSRQGNTEAFF. CDR3 DNA sequence: TGTGCCTGGAGTAGACAGGGGAACACTGAAGCTTTCTTT.

The rearrangement joins TRBV11-2 to TRBJ2-5; no firm D call. Germline CDR1 reads SGHAT; CDR2 reads FQNNGV. The V end lost 0 bases, the J end lost 4 bases, and 12 bases lay between the germline ends. This CDR3 is 15 amino acids long. The CDR3 sequence is CASSLESVVGETQYF. The CDR3 DNA follows: TGTGCCAGCAGCTTAGAGTCGGTAGTTGGAGAGACCCAGTACTTC.

This rearrangement joins TRBV7-8 to TRBJ2-7, with D possibly being TRBD1 (7 bases). The CDR3 extends over 16 amino acids. V was pared by 0 bases and J by 1 base, with 13 bases between. CDR1 and CDR2 from the germline V gene are SGHVS and FQNEAQ. The CDR3 region is CASSLARQGGSYEQYF. CDR3 bases: TGTGCCAGCAGCTTAGCGCGACAGGGAGGTTCCTACGAGCAGTACTTC.

J is TRBJ2-5 and V is TRBV7-9; perhaps TRBD2 as D (7 bases). Trimming removed 4 bases from V and 5 bases from J, with 17 bases in between. Germline V gives CDR1 SEHNR, CDR2 FQNEAQ (reference sequence). The CDR3 spans 15 residues. CDR3 amino acids: CASSSGAGVGETQYF. The CDR3 DNA sequence: TGTGCCAGCAGCTCAGGGGCGGGAGTAGGGGAGACCCAGTACTTC. Drawing the rest from reference TRBV7-9 and TRBJ2-5, the complete variable domain is DTGVSQNPRHKITKRGQNVTFRCDPISEHNRLYWYRQTLGQGPEFLTYFQNEAQLEKSRLLSDRFSAERPKGSFSTLEIQRTEQGDSAMYLCASSSGAGVGETQYFGPGTRLLVL.

In regard to this clone: This sample includes further DNA sequences coding for the same CDR3. The chain carries TRBV6-5 and TRBJ2-7; tentative D call: TRBD1 (5 bases). V was cut by 5 bases and J by 5 bases, with 7 bases left in between. Per germline, CDR1 MNHEY and CDR2 SVGAGI. The CDR3 is 11 residues long. The CDR3 nucleotides are TGTGCCAGCAGTAGGGGTGACGAGCAGTACTTC. This encodes CASSRGDEQYF.

The chain combines TRBV30 with TRBJ2-1; D call uncertain. Germline V gene lookup returns CDR1 GTSNPN and CDR2 SVGIG (reference sequence). This CDR3 spans 16 amino acids. Between the trimmed V and J ends, which lost 8 bases and 0 bases, there was a span of 20 bases. The CDR3 sequence: CAVQFLVPPSYNEQFF. Written as DNA, the CDR3 is TGTGCCGTACAGTTTTTAGTTCCGCCCTCCTACAATGAGCAGTTCTTC.

This clone has at least ten counts. The chain joins TRBV7-3 to TRBJ1-1, with D possibly matching TRBD1 (6 bases). V dropped 3 bases and J dropped 2 bases, with 7 bases sitting between them. CDR1 and CDR2 from the germline V gene are SGHTA and FQGTGA. The CDR3 covers 13 residues. This chain's CDR3 is CASSLDSNTEAFF. CDR3 DNA sequence: TGTGCCAGCAGCTTGGACAGTAACACTGAAGCTTTCTTT.

The chain couples TRBV23-1 to TRBJ2-1; 13 positions match TRBD2. TRBV23-1 is reported as an ORF; its role is uncertain. Trimming took 2 bases from V and 10 from J; bases not matched to a gene: 17. This CDR3 region has 19 residues. This chain's CDR3 is CASSQGGPERTSGSAEQFF. The CDR3 DNA reads TGCGCCAGCAGTCAAGGGGGGCCAGAACGGACTAGCGGGAGTGCAGAGCAGTTCTTC.

The gene calls are TRBV18 and TRBJ2-4; perhaps TRBD1 as D (5 bases). The germline V and J ends were trimmed by 1 base and 0 bases, with 7 bases remaining between them. CDR1 and CDR2 from the germline V gene are KGHSH and LQKENI. The CDR3 contains 15 residues. The CDR3 protein is CASSPQGSAKNIQYF. The CDR3 DNA is TGTGCCAGCTCACCACAGGGGTCAGCCAAAAACATTCAGTACTTC.

The chain carries TRBV4-2 and TRBJ2-5; D not certain. The V end lost 0 bases, the J end lost 2 bases, and 7 bases lay between the germline ends. Looked up from germline, CDR1 is LGHNA and CDR2 is YNFKEQ. The CDR3 contains 14 residues. The CDR3, as DNA: TGTGCCAGCAGCCAAGACTTATATCAAGAGACCCAGTACTTC. This encodes CASSQDLYQETQYF.

This chain links TRBV7-9 with TRBJ2-1; maybe TRBD2 (6 bases). This CDR3 contains 13 residues. With 4 bases removed from V and 9 bases from J, the gap between germline ends came to 13 bases. Germline values: CDR1 SEHNR, CDR2 FQNEAQ (reference sequence). CDR3 protein: CASSWDFLAEQFF. The DNA of the CDR3 is TGTGCCAGCAGCTGGGACTTCCTTGCTGAGCAGTTCTTC.

The genes are TRBV7-9 and TRBJ1-5; tentative D call: TRBD1 (5 bases). Germline CDR1 reads SEHNR; CDR2 reads FQNEAQ (reference sequence). Trimming stripped 1 base from V and 5 bases from J, with 9 bases between. CDR3 length: 14 residues. The DNA of the CDR3 is TGTGCCAGCAGCTTAGTAGAAGGGGATCAGCCCCAGCATTTT. This codes for CASSLVEGDQPQHF.

This chain links TRBV11-3 with TRBJ2-3; D gene unclear. The CDR3 covers 15 residues. Germline-derived CDR1 and CDR2 are SGHNT and YENEEA. V was pared by 3 bases and J by 6 bases, with 16 bases between. The CDR3 here is CASSFSTSSPDTQYF. The CDR3 nucleotides read TGTGCCAGCAGCTTCAGTACATCTTCCCCGGATACGCAGTATTTT.

The chain employs TRBV30 and TRBJ1-5; D possibly corresponds to TRBD1 (5 bases). The CDR3 sequence is 18 residues long. In germline, CDR1 is GTSNPN, CDR2 SVGIG (reference sequence). Trimming shortened V by 1 base and J by 2 bases, and 21 bases separated the two germline ends. CDR3 in DNA: TGTGCCTGGAGTGGAACGACAGCTGTCCGAGCTGGCAATCAGCCCCAGCATTTT. It translates to CAWSGTTAVRAGNQPQHF.

Only one count was recorded for this clone. The chain couples TRBV5-1 to TRBJ2-1, with D perhaps matching TRBD1 (6 bases). V lost 4 bases and J 4 bases, leaving 12 bases between the germline ends. This CDR3 is 14 amino acids long. CDR1 and CDR2 from the germline V gene are SGHRS and YFSETQ. The CDR3: CASSLQGSYNEQFF. The CDR3 bases are TGCGCCAGCAGCCTACAGGGCTCTTACAATGAGCAGTTCTTC.

The V and J genes are TRBV27 and TRBJ1-2; 7 bases align to TRBD1. Germline assignment: CDR1 MNHEY and CDR2 SMNVEV (reference sequence). J gave up 6 bases and V 1 base, and 2 bases lay outside the gene matches. This CDR3 spans 13 amino acids. The CDR3 sequence: CASSLWQGDGYTF. DNA for the CDR3: TGTGCCAGCAGTTTATGGCAGGGGGATGGCTACACCTTC.

The V call is TRBV19, the J call TRBJ1-2; D is possibly TRBD1 (5 bases). The CDR3 is made up of 13 amino acids. The germline V and J ends were trimmed by 5 bases and 6 bases, with 13 bases remaining between them. Germline assignment: CDR1 LNHDA and CDR2 SQIVND (reference sequence). CDR3 sequence (DNA): TGTGCCAGTAGTCAGGCAGGGAATAATGGCTACACCTTC. Its translation: CASSQAGNNGYTF.

V is TRBV19 and J is TRBJ2-1, with D perhaps matching TRBD1 (6 bases). Trimming took off 0 bases at V and 7 bases at J, with 13 bases between the two ends. This CDR3 region has 15 residues. The germline CDR1 and CDR2 sequences are LNHDA and SQIVND (reference sequence). CDR3 nucleotide sequence: TGTGCCAGTAGTATAGACAGGGGTGGGATGAATGAGCAGTTCTTC. It is translated as CASSIDRGGMNEQFF.

The chain couples TRBV19 to TRBJ1-1, with 12 positions matching TRBD1. CDR1 is LNHDA, CDR2 SQIVND, per germline (reference sequence). The V segment lost 1 base and the J segment 1 base; nucleotides outside the gene matches: 16. The CDR3 is 21 amino acids. In nucleotides, the CDR3 is TGTGCCAGTAGTATAGCTCCGGGACAGGGGGCCCAAAGGGTTCCGAACACTGAAGCTTTCTTT. It encodes CASSIAPGQGAQRVPNTEAFF.

This chain links TRBV19 with TRBJ1-1; TRBD1 matches 8 bases. With V trimmed by 4 bases and J by 0 bases, 7 bases remained unmatched. CDR1 and CDR2 (germline): LNHDA, SQIVND (reference sequence). The CDR3 consists of 16 residues. The CDR3 DNA follows: TGTGCCAGTAGTACAAGAGGACAGGGATTGAACACTGAAGCTTTCTTT. Amino acid sequence: CASSTRGQGLNTEAFF.

The J gene is TRBJ1-1, the V gene TRBV3-1 (or the pseudogene TRBV3-2), with 8 bases aligning to TRBD1. The CDR3 consists of 16 residues. The V gene end was trimmed by 1 base and the J gene end by 6 bases; junction bases not matched to a gene: 10. Germline V gene lookup returns CDR1 LGHDT and CDR2 YNNKEL (reference sequence). CDR3 sequence: CASSQVAQGARAEAFF. The CDR3 bases are TGTGCCAGCAGCCAAGTGGCGCAGGGGGCAAGGGCTGAAGCTTTCTTT.